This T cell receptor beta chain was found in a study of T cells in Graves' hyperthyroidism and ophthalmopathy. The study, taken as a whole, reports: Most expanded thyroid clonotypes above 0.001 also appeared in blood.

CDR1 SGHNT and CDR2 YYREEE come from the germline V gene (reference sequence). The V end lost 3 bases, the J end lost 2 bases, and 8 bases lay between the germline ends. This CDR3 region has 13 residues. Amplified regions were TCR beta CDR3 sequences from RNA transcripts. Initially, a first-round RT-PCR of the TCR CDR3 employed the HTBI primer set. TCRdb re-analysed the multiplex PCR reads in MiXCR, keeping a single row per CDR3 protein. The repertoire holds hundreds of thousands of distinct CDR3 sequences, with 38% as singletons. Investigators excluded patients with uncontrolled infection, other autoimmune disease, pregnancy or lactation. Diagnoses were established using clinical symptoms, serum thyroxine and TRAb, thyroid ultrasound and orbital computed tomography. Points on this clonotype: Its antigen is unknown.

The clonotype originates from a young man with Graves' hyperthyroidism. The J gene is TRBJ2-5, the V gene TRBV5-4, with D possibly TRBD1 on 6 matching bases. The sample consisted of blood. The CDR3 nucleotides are TGTGCCAGCAGCTGGCAGGGGCAAGAGACCCAGTACTTC. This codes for CASSWQGQETQYF. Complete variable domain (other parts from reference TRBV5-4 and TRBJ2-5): ETGVTQSPTHLIKTRGQQVTLRCSSQSGHNTVSWYQQALGQGPQFIFQYYREEENGRGNFPPRFSGLQFPNYSSELNVNALELDDSALYLCASSWQGQETQYFGPGTRLLVL.